Listed below are T cell receptor beta chains from one sample, sequenced in a study of shared clonotypes between healthy human individuals. The assay was immunoSEQ multiplex PCR, and TCRdb's table has in-frame clones only and misses some. The sample lists 2,500,000 or so clones, 80% to 95% occurring once. Sequencing was performed on naive CD4+ T cells from PBMCs. The receptors come from a man aged 18 to 29 in good health. Some clones in this sample may be carry-over from other donors' samples. Both conserved end residues are part of each CDR3. A D gene is named only where the DNA matches it firmly. A clone size is listed for some rows: how often the clone was seen (once, few, many), or a class if it is expanded.

TRBV28,once,TRBJ2-7,TRBD1,CASSSGQFYEQYF,TGTGCCAGCAGTTCGGGACAGTTCTACGAGCAGTACTTC
TRBV7-3,.,TRBJ2-2,.,CASSLESNTGELFF,TGTGCCAGCAGCTTAGAGTCCAACACCGGGGAGCTGTTTTTT
TRBV2,.,TRBJ2-7,.,CASSASGLYYEQYF,TGTGCCAGCAGTGCGTCCGGACTATACTACGAGCAGTACTTC
TRBV29-1,.,TRBJ2-3,TRBD1,CSVERGTGYTDTQYF,TGCAGCGTTGAACGCGGGACAGGGTACACAGATACGCAGTATTTT
TRBV18,.,TRBJ1-3,.,CASSGGSGNTIYF,TGTGCCAGCTCCGGGGGCTCTGGAAACACCATATATTTT
TRBV10-3,.,TRBJ1-2,.,CAIRMDLGVVGYTF,TGTGCCATCAGAATGGATCTGGGCGTTGTGGGCTACACCTTC
TRBV25-1,.,TRBJ2-7,.,CASSSNWEQYF,TGTGCCAGCAGTTCGAACTGGGAGCAGTACTTC
TRBV6-5,.,TRBJ2-7,TRBD2,CASSSLAAGANYEQYF,TGTGCCAGCAGTTCCCTTGCAGCGGGAGCTAACTACGAGCAGTACTTC
TRBV10-2,.,TRBJ2-7,.,CASSPRTGYEQYF,TGTGCCAGCAGTCCAAGGACCGGCTACGAGCAGTACTTC
TRBV29-1,.,TRBJ1-2,.,CSVGRANYGYTF,TGCAGCGTTGGGCGAGCTAACTATGGCTACACCTTC
TRBV29-1,.,TRBJ2-5,TRBD2,CSARAGAIIETQYF,TGCAGCGCAAGAGCGGGAGCGATAATAGAGACCCAGTACTTC
TRBV4-3,.,TRBJ2-3,.,CASSQALADTDTQYF,TGCGCCAGCAGCCAAGCTTTAGCGGACACAGATACGCAGTATTTT
TRBV5-4,.,TRBJ1-2,TRBD1,CASSPDRGNYGYTF,TGTGCCAGCAGCCCCGACAGGGGAAACTATGGCTACACCTTC
TRBV27,.,TRBJ1-1,.,CASSFYGNTEAFF,TGTGCCAGCAGTTTTTATGGGAACACTGAAGCTTTCTTT
TRBV9,.,TRBJ1-1,TRBD1,CASSQGADTEAFF,TGTGCCAGCTCCCAGGGGGCAGACACTGAAGCTTTCTTT
TRBV14,.,TRBJ1-2,.,CASSQDVNRNYGYTF,TGTGCCAGCAGCCAAGATGTCAACAGGAACTATGGCTACACCTTC
TRBV9,.,TRBJ2-7,.,CASSGGTIPHEQYF,TGTGCCAGCAGCGGAGGGACAATACCCCACGAGCAGTACTTC
TRBV5-1,few,TRBJ2-5,TRBD2,CASSLFSRGETQYF,TGCGCCAGCAGCTTGTTTTCGCGGGGGGAGACCCAGTACTTC
TRBV18,once,TRBJ2-7,.,CASSPLVSYEQYF,TGTGCCAGCTCACCCCTGGTCTCCTACGAGCAGTACTTC
TRBV28,.,TRBJ2-7,TRBD1,CASSLDRGINEQYF,TGTGCCAGCAGCTTAGACAGGGGTATCAACGAGCAGTACTTC
TRBV28,once,TRBJ2-7,TRBD1,CASSLQGGDYEQYF,TGTGCCAGCAGCTTACAGGGGGGTGACTACGAGCAGTACTTC
TRBV5-8,.,TRBJ1-2,.,CASSLAGNYGYTF,TGTGCCAGCAGCTTGGCCGGAAACTATGGCTACACCTTC
TRBV7-2,.,TRBJ1-2,.,CASSLEAWVSGYTF,TGTGCCAGCAGCTTAGAAGCGTGGGTAAGCGGCTACACCTTC
TRBV7-9,once,TRBJ2-5,TRBD2,CASSTPGTSQETQYF,TGTGCCAGCAGCACCCCCGGGACTAGCCAAGAGACCCAGTACTTC
TRBV23-1,.,TRBJ2-7,TRBD1,CASSHLSGLRGNSYEQYF,TGCGCCAGCAGTCATCTTTCCGGGCTCAGGGGGAACTCCTACGAGCAGTACTTC
TRBV27,.,TRBJ2-3,.,CASSHPRGYATDTQYF,TGTGCCAGCAGTCATCCCCGGGGCTACGCCACAGATACGCAGTATTTT
TRBV30,.,TRBJ1-5,TRBD1,CAWATGGVVQPQHF,TGTGCCTGGGCAACAGGGGGAGTTGTTCAGCCCCAGCATTTT
TRBV18,.,TRBJ2-3,.,CASSPALGDTQYF,TGTGCCAGCTCACCAGCTTTAGGCGATACGCAGTATTTT
TRBV5-1,once,TRBJ2-1,TRBD2,CASSTTPGLAFNEQFF,TGCGCCAGCAGCACAACGCCGGGACTAGCTTTCAATGAGCAGTTCTTC